The 17 T cell receptor beta chains presented below share a single source sample, sequenced in a study of T cell responses to AZD1222 COVID-19 vaccine. Some clones are missing from TCRdb's copy, which holds only in-frame ones; the method was immunoSEQ multiplex PCR. The repertoire holds 150,000 or so clones, with 92% as singletons. The starting material was peripheral blood, obtained 28 days after the second AZD1222 dose. Source of these receptors: an adult who received the AZD1222 COVID-19 vaccine.

J is TRBJ2-3 and V is TRBV7-2, with 8 bases that match TRBD2. CDR1 is SGHTA and CDR2 is FQGNSA in the germline V gene. With V trimmed by 9 bases and J by 1 base, 3 bases remained unmatched. This CDR3 is built from 13 residues. CDR3 sequence reads: CASLLAGTDTQYF. The CDR3 nucleotides are TGTGCCAGTCTACTAGCGGGCACAGATACGCAGTATTTT.

The gene calls are TRBV5-1 and TRBJ1-1, with TRBD1 identical over 10 bases. Trimming at V came to 0 bases and at J to 5 bases, leaving 7 bases not matched to a gene. CDR1 and CDR2 from the germline V gene are SGHRS and YFSETQ. CDR3 size: 16 residues. The CDR3 nucleotides read TGCGCCAGCAGCTTGGTCGGACAGGGGGTAAGAACTGAAGCTTTCTTT. This encodes CASSLVGQGVRTEAFF.

The chain carries TRBV6-5 and TRBJ2-3; D might be TRBD1 or TRBD2, each matching 5 bases. This CDR3 region has 13 residues. The V and J ends lost 8 bases and 5 bases respectively, with 14 bases between them. Germline lookup yields CDR1 MNHEY and CDR2 SVGAGI. The CDR3 DNA follows: TGTGCCAGCCGGGACCCCGCCCGAGATACGCAGTATTTT. Translating it yields CASRDPARDTQYF.

The V call is TRBV11-2, the J call TRBJ2-5; D not resolved. The V gene lost 5 bases and the J gene lost 7 bases, with 8 bases spanning the gap. Germline lookup yields CDR1 SGHAT and CDR2 FQNNGV. There are 11 residues in the CDR3. The CDR3 protein is CASSAPGTQYF. The DNA for the CDR3 is TGTGCCAGCAGCGCGCCTGGGACCCAGTACTTC. Full variable domain (remainder filled in from reference TRBV11-2 and TRBJ2-5): EAGVAQSPRYKIIEKRQSVAFWCNPISGHATLYWYQQILGQGPKLLIQFQNNGVVDDSQLPKDRFSAERLKGVDSTLKIQPAKLEDSAVYLCASSAPGTQYFGPGTRLLVL.

The rearrangement joins TRBV28 to TRBJ2-2, with a weak D call TRBD2 (5 bases). CDR3 size: 14 residues. CDR1 is MDHEN and CDR2 is SYDVKM in the germline V gene. V lost 6 bases and J 14 bases, leaving 22 bases between the germline ends. The DNA for the CDR3 is TGTGCCAGCAGACCGACGACAAGCCCGGGGAAACTGTTTTTT. It translates to CASRPTTSPGKLFF.

The chain has TRBV12-3 or TRBV12-4 and TRBJ2-7; D is uncertain. Trimming shortened V by 6 bases and J by 0 bases, and 6 bases separated the two germline ends. The CDR3 spans 12 residues. The CDR3 coding sequence is TGTGCCAGCAGCCCGAGCTCCTACGAGCAGTACTTC. It is translated as CASSPSSYEQYF.

The rearrangement uses TRBV18 and TRBJ2-7; TRBD1 aligns across 7 bases. CDR1 and CDR2 (germline): KGHSH, LQKENI. The CDR3 totals 13 residues. J was trimmed by 9 bases and V by 4 bases; bases with no gene match: 9. The CDR3 loop is CASSLDRLGWQYF. The CDR3 bases are TGTGCCAGCTCACTGGACAGGCTGGGGTGGCAGTACTTC.

This clone has just one count. This chain uses TRBV19 with TRBJ2-2; D may be TRBD1 or TRBD2 (5 bases each). The V end lost 6 bases, the J end lost 2 bases, and 10 bases lay between the germline ends. Germline V gene sequence: CDR1 LNHDA, CDR2 SQIVND (reference sequence). CDR3 size: 14 residues. The CDR3 bases are TGTGCCAGTAGGGGGACGGGAAACACCGGGGAGCTGTTTTTT. As protein: CASRGTGNTGELFF.

The rearrangement uses TRBV5-1 and TRBJ2-1; TRBD1 agrees at 11 bases. V shed 4 bases and J 9 bases; nucleotides not matched to a gene: 9. Germline V CDR1 and CDR2: SGHRS, YFSETQ. The CDR3 spans 15 residues. CDR3 DNA sequence: TGCGCCAGCAGCAAGGGACAGGGGGAAATGGGTGAGCAGTTCTTC. It translates to CASSKGQGEMGEQFF. Together with reference TRBV5-1 and TRBJ2-1, the CDR3 gives the full variable domain: KAGVTQTPRYLIKTRGQQVTLSCSPISGHRSVSWYQQTPGQGLQFLFEYFSETQRNKGNFPGRFSGRQFSNSRSEMNVSTLELGDSALYLCASSKGQGEMGEQFFGPGTRLTVL.

This chain joins TRBV28 and TRBJ1-1; D is undetermined. V dropped 8 bases and J dropped 2 bases, with 9 bases sitting between them. Germline CDR1 and CDR2: MDHEN and SYDVKM. This CDR3 spans 12 amino acids. Written as DNA, the CDR3 is TGTGCCAGCGGCAGCCTCAACACTGAAGCTTTCTTT. As protein: CASGSLNTEAFF. Full variable domain (outside the CDR3, taken from reference TRBV28 and TRBJ1-1): DVKVTQSSRYLVKRTGEKVFLECVQDMDHENMFWYRQDPGLGLRLIYFSYDVKMKEKGDIPEGYSVSREKKERFSLILESASTNQTSMYLCASGSLNTEAFFGQGTRLTVV.

The rearrangement uses TRBV6-1 and TRBJ2-7; D not resolved. Germline CDR1 and CDR2: MNHNS and SASEGT. V was clipped by 2 bases and J by 1 base, with 9 bases between them. This CDR3 contains 14 residues. This CDR3 is CASSERRISYEQYF. The CDR3 nucleotides are TGTGCCAGCAGTGAAAGGCGGATTTCCTACGAGCAGTACTTC.

The rearrangement links TRBV18 to TRBJ2-7; D is perhaps TRBD1 (5 bases). Trimming took off 2 bases at V and 5 bases at J, with 10 bases between the two ends. This CDR3 region has 13 residues. Germline V gene data show CDR1 as KGHSH and CDR2 as LQKENI. The CDR3 loop is CASSPDRNHEQYF. The DNA of the CDR3 is TGTGCCAGCTCACCAGACAGAAACCACGAGCAGTACTTC.

The chain is built from TRBV9 and TRBJ2-5; 11 bases are shared with TRBD2. The CDR3 is made up of 16 amino acids. With V trimmed by 3 bases and J by 2 bases, 6 bases remained unmatched. Germline CDR1 is SGDLS and CDR2 is YYNGEE. CDR3 DNA: TGTGCCAGCAGCGCCGAGACTAGCGGGACTCAAGAGACCCAGTACTTC. Amino acid sequence: CASSAETSGTQETQYF.

The chain joins TRBV4-1 to TRBJ1-5, with D uncertain. Germline values: CDR1 MGHRA, CDR2 YSYEKL. Trimming cost V 1 base and J 0 bases, with 13 bases left between them. The CDR3 extends over 17 amino acids. CDR3 sequence reads: CASSQGGRWASNQPQHF. DNA of the CDR3: TGCGCCAGCAGCCAAGGTGGGAGATGGGCTAGCAATCAGCCCCAGCATTTT.

The rearrangement joins TRBV27 to TRBJ2-1; tentatively, D is TRBD2 (5 bases). Germline V CDR1 and CDR2: MNHEY, SMNVEV (reference sequence). The CDR3 contains 15 residues. With 8 bases removed from V and 0 bases from J, the gap between germline ends came to 14 bases. The CDR3 protein is CASAVRGSSYNEQFF. The CDR3 DNA follows: TGTGCCAGCGCCGTCCGTGGGAGCTCCTACAATGAGCAGTTCTTC.

J is TRBJ1-6 and V is TRBV10-3; D not certain. CDR3 length equals 12 residues. CDR1 and CDR2 from the germline V gene are ENHRY and SYGVKD. V gave up 6 bases and J gave up 8 bases, with 8 bases separating them. In DNA form, the CDR3 reads TGTGCCATCAGAAAACCGGATTCACCCCTCCACTTT. This encodes CAIRKPDSPLHF.

CDR3 DNA: TGTGCCAGTTCTGGGGCCAACGTCCTGACTTTC. Its protein is CASSGANVLTF. The V and J genes are TRBV7-8 and TRBJ2-6, with D unclear. The CDR3 has 11 amino acids. Trimming shortened V by 9 bases and J by 1 base, and 1 base separated the two germline ends. The germline CDR1 and CDR2 sequences are SGHVS and FQNEAQ.